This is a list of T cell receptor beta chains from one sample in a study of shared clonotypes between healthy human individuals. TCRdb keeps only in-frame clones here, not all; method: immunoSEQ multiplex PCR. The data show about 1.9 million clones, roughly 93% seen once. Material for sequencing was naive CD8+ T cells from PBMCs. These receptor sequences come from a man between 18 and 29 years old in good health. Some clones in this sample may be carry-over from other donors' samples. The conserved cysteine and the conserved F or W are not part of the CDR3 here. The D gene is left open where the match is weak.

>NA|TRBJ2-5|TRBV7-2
ASSLWGGKQETQY
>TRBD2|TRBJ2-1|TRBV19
ASSIVAGGNEQF
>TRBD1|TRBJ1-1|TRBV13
ASSPETGMNTEAF
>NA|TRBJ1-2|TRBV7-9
ASSSLDVFEGYT
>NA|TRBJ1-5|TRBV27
ASSLEGGRGNQPQH
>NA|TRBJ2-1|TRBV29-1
SVEEGMGRFYNEQF
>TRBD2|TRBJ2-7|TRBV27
ASSLISGRAGLAYEQY
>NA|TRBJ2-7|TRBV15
ATSRGRDPYEQY
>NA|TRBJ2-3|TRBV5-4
AIPWETRGTDTQY
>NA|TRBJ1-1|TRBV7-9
ASRTGTKVQEAEAF
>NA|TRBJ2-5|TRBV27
ASSIRVGVWETQY
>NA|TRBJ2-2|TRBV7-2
ASSLPTGELF
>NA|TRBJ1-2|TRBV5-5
ASSQVALPHYGYT
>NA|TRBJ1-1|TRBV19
ASSIVDNTEAF
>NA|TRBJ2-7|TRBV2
ASSGRTSHEQY
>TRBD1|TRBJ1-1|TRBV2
ASSEGLGQSTEAF
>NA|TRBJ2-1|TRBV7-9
ASRQALGDEQF
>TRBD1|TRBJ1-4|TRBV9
ASSRVRDSSTNEKLF
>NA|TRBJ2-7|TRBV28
ASSLRGARGEQY
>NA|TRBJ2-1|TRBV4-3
ASSISSYNEQF
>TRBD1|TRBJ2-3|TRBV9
ASSARQGSTDTQY
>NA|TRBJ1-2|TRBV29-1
SVERYGDYGYT